Described below is a single T cell receptor (beta chain) sequence and its context. The antigen remains undetermined. Samples were sequenced at Survey level, maximum 500,000 reads. Sequencing used immunoSEQ multiplex PCR; TCRdb keeps in-frame clones, though not all of them. This sample has roughly 30,000 clones, with 82% found just once. At colonoscopy, a blood sample was also collected. The V segment lost 2 bases and the J segment 3 bases; nucleotides outside the gene matches: 0. Germline values: CDR1 MNHEY, CDR2 SVGAGI. The CDR3 is made up of 15 amino acids. The data were obtained in a study of pediatric ulcerative colitis. Overall study: Most patients had pancolitis, and two had left-sided colitis.

Study-wide findings and caveats: Blood-rectal clonal overlap within each person was significantly higher in ulcerative colitis patients than controls.

The TCR was taken from a boy aged 5-17 years with severe ulcerative colitis. This chain connects TRBV6-5 to TRBJ2-1; 11 nucleotides line up with TRBD2. The sample taken for sequencing was blood. Here the CDR3 reads CASSYLAGGYNEQFF. CDR3 DNA: TGTGCCAGCAGTTACCTAGCGGGGGGCTACAATGAGCAGTTCTTC.